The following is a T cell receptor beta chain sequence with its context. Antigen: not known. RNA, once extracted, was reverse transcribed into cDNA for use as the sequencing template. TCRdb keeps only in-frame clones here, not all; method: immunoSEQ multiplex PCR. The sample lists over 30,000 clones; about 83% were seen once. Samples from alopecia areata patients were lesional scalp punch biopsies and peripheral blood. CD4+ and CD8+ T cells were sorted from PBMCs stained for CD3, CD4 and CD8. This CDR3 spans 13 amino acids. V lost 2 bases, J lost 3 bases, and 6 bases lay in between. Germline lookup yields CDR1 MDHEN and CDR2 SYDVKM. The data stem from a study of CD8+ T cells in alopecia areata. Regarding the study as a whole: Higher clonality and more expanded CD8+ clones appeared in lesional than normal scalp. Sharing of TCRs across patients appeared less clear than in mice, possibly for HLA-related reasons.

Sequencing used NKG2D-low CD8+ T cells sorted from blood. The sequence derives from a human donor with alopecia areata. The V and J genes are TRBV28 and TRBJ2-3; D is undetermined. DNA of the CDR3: TGTGCCAGCAGTTTAGCGACAACAGATACGCAGTATTTT. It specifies CASSLATTDTQYF.